These 15 T cell receptor beta chains were all obtained from the same sample, sequenced in a study of cytomegalovirus exposure and HLA in healthy donors (dated by TCRdb to the late 2010s). The protocol used for the library was the immunoSEQ multiplex PCR assay. For the multiplex PCR, a mixture combining 60 forward primers for TCR Vbeta segments and 13 reverse primers for TCR Jbeta segments was used. Not all clones reach the TCRdb copy of this immuneACCESS table, which keeps in-frame sequences only. Checked studies attribute under half of the gap to unresolved V genes and leave the rest unexplained. In all, the sample holds over 150,000 clones, and more than 75% of those were seen once. The ten largest account for 10% to 15% of the sample. The sequencing input was PBMCs. Receptor source: a young man in good health and CMV-seropositive.

This clone has more than one count but fewer than ten. The chain carries TRBV7-9 and TRBJ1-3; the match to TRBD1 covers 8 bases. V lost 4 bases and J lost 0; bases outside the gene matches: 5. The CDR3 covers 16 residues. The V gene's germline CDR1 is SEHNR and CDR2 FQNEAQ (reference sequence). CDR3 sequence (DNA): TGTGCCAGCAGCTCGACAGGGGCTGGCTCTGGAAACACCATATATTTT. Translating gives CASSSTGAGSGNTIYF. Drawing the rest from reference TRBV7-9 and TRBJ1-3, the complete variable domain is DTGVSQNPRHKITKRGQNVTFRCDPISEHNRLYWYRQTLGQGPEFLTYFQNEAQLEKSRLLSDRFSAERPKGSFSTLEIQRTEQGDSAMYLCASSSTGAGSGNTIYFGEGSWLTVV.

The V gene is TRBV5-5, the J gene TRBJ1-3; maybe TRBD1 (6 bases). The CDR3 has 13 amino acids. Deletions cut 3 bases from V and 4 bases from J, with 8 bases between. In germline, CDR1 is SGHKS, CDR2 YYEKEE (reference sequence). The CDR3, as DNA: TGTGCCAGCAGCTCTGACAGGGGAAACACCATATATTTT. Protein sequence: CASSSDRGNTIYF.

The CDR3 nucleotides read TGCGCCAGCAGCTCCATAGCGGGAACTCAAGAGACCCAGTACTTC. This encodes CASSSIAGTQETQYF. The chain links TRBV5-1 to TRBJ2-5, with 8 positions matching TRBD2. The germline gives CDR1 SGHRS, CDR2 YFSETQ. There are 15 residues in the CDR3. Unmatched junction bases numbered 6, after V lost 3 bases and J lost 2 bases.

This clone has a single count. This chain joins TRBV2 and TRBJ2-1, with 9 bases matching TRBD1. Per the germline V gene, CDR1 is SNHLY and CDR2 is FYNNEI. CDR3 size: 15 residues. The V and J ends lost 5 bases and 6 bases, in that order; junction bases with no gene match: 8. This CDR3 is CASSSRDRVLNEQFF. In DNA form, the CDR3 reads TGTGCCAGCAGTTCCAGGGACAGGGTACTCAATGAGCAGTTCTTC.

The table lists this clone with a count of one. Here the CDR3 DNA reads TGCGCCAGTTGGGGACAGACCTTATTACCCTACGAGCAGTACTTC. Its translation: CASWGQTLLPYEQYF. The J gene is TRBJ2-7, the V gene TRBV5-1; 7 nucleotides match TRBD1. The CDR3 length is 15 residues. The V gene end was trimmed by 8 bases and the J gene end by 2 bases; junction bases not matched to a gene: 13. CDR1 and CDR2 from the germline V gene are SGHRS and YFSETQ.

The rearrangement joins TRBV4-2 to TRBJ1-5; TRBD1 agrees at 9 bases. Germline CDR1 and CDR2: LGHNA and YNFKEQ. This CDR3 is built from 17 residues. V was clipped by 1 base and J by 4 bases; unmatched bases: 8. The CDR3 protein is CASSQVFTGGGNQPQHF. The CDR3 bases are TGTGCCAGCAGCCAAGTGTTCACAGGGGGCGGTAATCAGCCCCAGCATTTT.

The chain uses TRBV28 and TRBJ1-1; D may be TRBD1 (5 bases). The germline V gene encodes CDR1 MDHEN and CDR2 SYDVKM. The CDR3 spans 16 residues. V lost 1 base to trimming and J lost 0 bases, with 12 bases between them. The CDR3 sequence: CASSLSSDSMNTEAFF. DNA for the CDR3: TGTGCCAGCAGTTTATCCTCAGACAGTATGAACACTGAAGCTTTCTTT.

The chain couples TRBV28 to TRBJ2-5; D gene ambiguous. Per germline, CDR1 MDHEN and CDR2 SYDVKM. The CDR3 contains 13 residues. V shed 7 bases and J shed 2 bases, with 11 bases lying between them. In DNA, the CDR3 is TGTGCCAGCACTGTAACGGTTCAAGAGACCCAGTACTTC. Translation gives CASTVTVQETQYF.

The chain has TRBV12-5 and TRBJ2-7, with 7 bases fitting TRBD2. V was pared by 8 bases and J by 0 bases, with 4 bases of the junction left unmatched. The CDR3 is 13 amino acids. From germline, CDR1 is LGHNT and CDR2 FRNRAP. The CDR3 is CASSGTNSYEQYF. In DNA, the CDR3 is TGTGCTAGTAGCGGGACCAACTCCTACGAGCAGTACTTC.

The chain uses TRBV11-2 and TRBJ1-1, with D tentatively TRBD1 (6 bases). The V gene's germline CDR1 is SGHAT and CDR2 FQNNGV. This CDR3 has 16 residues. V was clipped by 5 bases and J by 5 bases, with 21 bases between them. The CDR3 sequence: CASSAYGGGAGTEAFF. As DNA, the CDR3 is TGTGCCAGCAGCGCCTATGGGGGGGGCGCAGGAACTGAAGCTTTCTTT.

This clone was counted a few times. The rearrangement links TRBV4-1 to TRBJ1-1; D is perhaps TRBD1 (6 bases). Germline-derived CDR1 and CDR2 are MGHRA and YSYEKL. V was pared by 4 bases and J by 4 bases, with 10 bases between. The CDR3 is made up of 13 amino acids. The DNA of the CDR3 is TGCGCCAGCAGCCTCGGACAGTTCACTGAAGCTTTCTTT. Translation gives CASSLGQFTEAFF.

This CDR3 is CASSVKAGDTQYF. The CDR3 bases are TGTGCCAGCAGCGTAAAAGCGGGAGATACGCAGTATTTT. The chain combines TRBV7-3 with TRBJ2-3, with a weak D call TRBD2 (6 bases). This CDR3 spans 13 amino acids. Germline-derived CDR1 and CDR2 are SGHTA and FQGTGA. The V and J ends lost 5 bases and 5 bases respectively, with 11 bases between them.

The V and J genes are TRBV9 and TRBJ1-1; possibly TRBD1 for D (6 bases). This CDR3 comprises 13 residues. Trimming left V 3 bases short and J 4 bases short, with 10 bases between. The germline gives CDR1 SGDLS, CDR2 YYNGEE. The CDR3 DNA follows: TGTGCCAGCAGCGAAGGACAGATCACTGAAGCTTTCTTT. Protein: CASSEGQITEAFF.

V is TRBV28 and J is TRBJ1-2; 10 bases match TRBD1. J was trimmed by 2 bases and V by 6 bases; bases with no gene match: 6. Germline V CDR1 and CDR2: MDHEN, SYDVKM. There are 15 residues in the CDR3. The DNA of the CDR3 is TGTGCCAGCAGGGAGACAGGGGGCGTCAACTATGGCTACACCTTC. This codes for CASRETGGVNYGYTF.

This chain links TRBV19 with TRBJ1-2; 7 nucleotides agree with TRBD1. The ends lost 5 bases at V and 6 bases at J; junction bases unmatched: 9. CDR3 length equals 14 residues. CDR1 LNHDA and CDR2 SQIVND come from the germline V gene (reference sequence). The CDR3, as DNA: TGTGCCAGTAGTTTAGGACAGGACCTCGATGGCTACACCTTC. Translating gives CASSLGQDLDGYTF.